The clone carrying this T cell receptor (beta chain) was recorded many times. The data were obtained in a study of T cell repertoires in cytomegalovirus infection. Looking at the study overall: The public TCR beta signatures pointed to both CMV infection and matching HLA type.

The CDR3 extends over 12 amino acids. With 7 bases removed from V and 6 bases from J, the gap between germline ends came to 12 bases. The germline CDR1 and CDR2 sequences are SGHTA and FQGNSA. MiXCR, run by TCRdb on the reads, gives a single entry per CDR3 protein. The sample yields hundreds of thousands of distinct CDR3 sequences, 24% seen once. The chain joins TRBV7-2 to TRBJ1-1, with unresolved D. The sequenced sample consisted of CD8+ T cells from PBMCs. This TCR derives from a human donor in good health (CMV status not recorded). Some clones in this sample may be carry-over from other donors' samples. The CDR3 DNA reads as TGTGCCAGCACCCCGTCGGCTTCTGAAGCTTTCTTT. Encoded protein: CASTPSASEAFF.